The subject of this entry is one T cell receptor beta chain. No antigen is known for it. This sample is drawn from a study of T cell responses to AZD1222 COVID-19 vaccine. Study-level information: Second doses that came at about 4 or about 12 weeks were put together.

The method was immunoSEQ multiplex PCR; TCRdb's version includes in-frame clones alone and lacks a portion of them. The table lists about 100,000 clones, about 90% of them singletons, with approximately 22% in the top ten. Trimming pared 0 bases from V and 14 bases from J, leaving 14 bases between. Germline-derived CDR1 and CDR2 are LGHDT and YNNKEL (reference sequence). The CDR3 runs to 14 residues. Study-level findings and limits: Reportedly, nearly half of unique spike TCRs recognized epitopes outside B.1.351/B.1.1.7 mutations.

The J gene is TRBJ1-6, the V gene TRBV3-1 (or the pseudogene TRBV3-2); D ambiguous. The origin of this receptor is an adult in good health. This specimen consisted of peripheral blood, obtained on day 0 of AZD1222 vaccination. This CDR3 is CASSQEVGFWALHF. The CDR3 nucleotides read TGTGCCAGCAGCCAAGAAGTGGGGTTTTGGGCCCTCCACTTT.